This T cell receptor beta chain appears in the sequencing data of a study of T cells after yellow fever vaccination (dated by TCRdb to between 2019 and 2020). Broadly, across the study: Using CD3, CD45RA, CCR7 and CD95 staining, memory subsets (EM, EMRA, CM and Tscm) were sorted on a BD FACS Aria III. Libraries from fractions with low cell numbers were prepared with the SMART-Seq v4 Ultra Low Input RNA kit. To follow T-cell clones before and after primary and booster YFV17D yellow fever vaccination, bulk TCR alpha and beta repertoires were sequenced over time. Two healthy male donors, one aged 18 to 30 and one aged 30 to 39 years, were included in the cohort. Blood was drawn at multiple timepoints before and after primary and secondary immunization, with bulk PBMC replicates and cell subsets isolated. Memory subsets were sorted on days 0, 15 and 45 and at 18 months following primary vaccination, and on days 0, 15 and 45 following the 30-year booster. The investigation overall reported the following: On day 0, almost all vaccine-responding clonotypes were below detection in the sorted memory subsets. Compared with the primary T-cell response, the secondary T-cell response was weaker but faster, peaking on day 5 rather than day 15. A small fraction of clonotypes appeared in both the CD4 and CD8 compartments, likely as a result of convergent recombination. The study included only a couple of donors, which limits how far the findings can be generalized. Computational filtering was needed because FACS-sorted repertoires could contain abundant contaminating clonotypes from the bulk population. Most clones expanded after primary vaccination were re-detected after the booster (96% of CD4 and around nine tenths of CD8), suggesting broad memory maintenance.

TCR cDNA was made using 5'RACE template switching, a step that added a universal primer site and unique molecular identifiers. Priming for cDNA synthesis came from both the TCR alpha and TCR beta constant segments. Two PCR steps were used to amplify libraries, with sample barcodes and sequencing adapters being added in the second step. Sequencing of libraries was performed on Illumina HiSeq 2500 (2x100 bp) or NovaSeq (2x150 bp). The authors' analysis ran thus. Demultiplexing of reads and collapsing into UMI consensus sequences were performed with MIGEC, and V(D)J alignment was carried out with MiXCR. Vaccine-responding clonotypes were identified with edgeR using replicate PBMC samples, with FDR below 0.01 and a log2 fold change above 5 up to day 15 being required. Each bulk clonotype received a CD4 or CD8 identity based on whether the sequenced CD4 or CD8 repertoire contained that clonotype at higher abundance. To estimate the distribution of each clone across memory phenotypes, clonotype frequencies in memory subsets were weighted by FACS-sorted cell numbers. TCRdb applied fastp at Q25 and MiXCR to the public reads, then kept only in-frame beta chains. Every distinct CDR3 protein forms one entry, paired with its most common genes and DNA. The V and J calls shown here were made by TCRdb, not taken from the authors' results. Across this sample there are approximately 31,000 distinct CDR3 sequences, with over 9.5% seen only once. The leading ten clones occupy 12% of the sample.

This clonotype was detected ten times or more. No much larger clone exists at a distance of one base, and base qualities are not known. Per the publication, the treatment or condition label means: live attenuated yellow fever vaccine strain. PBMCs were isolated from peripheral blood using a standard Ficoll-Paque protocol. RNA from sorted memory subsets was extracted with the RNeasy Micro Kit. The TCR comes from a man younger than 35 who received the YFV17D yellow fever vaccine. This specimen was PBMCs, either bulk or a sorted T-cell subset (CD4+, CD8+, memory, or dextramer-sorted; not recorded which), taken less than 16 days after the first yellow fever vaccination.

The DNA sequence is TGTGCCAGCAGCTTACGGCGGGGTGGGAATTCACCCCTCCACTTT. It translates as CASSLRRGGNSPLHF. This receptor chain uses TRBV7-6 and TRBJ1-6; the D segment cannot be called with confidence. The V end loses 2 bases and the J end loses 7 bases, and a stretch of 12 bases separates them. The CDR3, cysteine through phenylalanine, is 15 amino acids long. CDR3 DNA is the only sequence kept; it has 45 bases, read in frame from the first base. CDR1 is given as SGHVS and CDR2 as FNYEAQ, both from the germline V gene.